This T cell receptor (beta chain) was recorded in a study of shared clonotypes between healthy human individuals. Note on this clone: Its target is not known.

There are 15 residues in the CDR3. Germline V CDR1 and CDR2: MGHRA, YSYEKL. V lost 0 bases, J lost 4 bases, and 2 bases stayed unmatched. The investigators split CD4+ cells into a CD45RA+ naive subset and a CD45RA-negative memory subset. TCRdb's copy holds only in-frame clones and misses some; the assay was immunoSEQ multiplex PCR. The sample carries approximately 340,000 clones, less than 85% recorded once. General study points: Researchers found naive subsets generally carried larger estimated richness than memory subsets. Several donors held about 4.6% of naive CD4 clonotypes in common.

The sample taken for sequencing was memory CD4+ T cells sorted from blood. Sample subset: CD45RA-negative fraction. The V gene is TRBV4-1, the J gene TRBJ2-5, with TRBD2 identical over 10 bases. This receptor was obtained from a man between 25 and 39 years old in good health. The CDR3 loop reads CASSQEGLARETQYF. The CDR3 region has the DNA TGCGCCAGCAGCCAAGAGGGACTAGCGCGAGAGACCCAGTACTTC.